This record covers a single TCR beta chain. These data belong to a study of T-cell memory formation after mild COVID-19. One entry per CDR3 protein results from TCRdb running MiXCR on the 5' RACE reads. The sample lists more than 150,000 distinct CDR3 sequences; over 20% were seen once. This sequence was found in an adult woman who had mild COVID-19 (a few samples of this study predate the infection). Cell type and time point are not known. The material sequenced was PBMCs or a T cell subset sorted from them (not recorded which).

The CDR3 nucleotides read TGTGCCAGCAGCACCCGGACAGGGTCGGACAATGAGCAGTTCTTC. As protein: CASSTRTGSDNEQFF. V usage is TRBV3-1 and J usage is TRBJ2-1, with 8 nucleotides matching TRBD1. Looked up from germline, CDR1 is LGHDT and CDR2 is YNNKEL (reference sequence). Trimming took 5 bases from V and 5 from J; bases not matched to a gene: 8. The CDR3 length is 15 residues.